The entry that follows covers one TCR beta chain sequence. In the same sample, other DNA sequences code for this CDR3. Vbeta (60) and Jbeta (13) primers were used in the PCR. Sequencing used immunoSEQ multiplex PCR; TCRdb keeps in-frame clones, though not all of them. The sample shows 150,000 to 200,000 clones, roughly three quarters of them seen only once. The source of the sample is a study of cytomegalovirus exposure and HLA in healthy donors. This CDR3 contains 16 residues. Losses at the gene ends were 6 bases for V and 0 bases for J; bases not matched to a gene: 5. From germline, CDR1 is SGHTA and CDR2 FQGNSA.

The sequenced sample was PBMCs. The J gene is TRBJ1-6, the V gene TRBV7-2; TRBD1 aligns across 7 bases. This receptor was taken from a woman in her forties or fifties in good health and CMV-seronegative. The CDR3 is CASRLTGSSYNSPLHF. CDR3 coding DNA: TGTGCCAGCAGGCTGACAGGGAGCTCCTATAATTCACCCCTCCACTTT.